This T cell receptor beta chain was recovered during a study of blood T cell repertoires in COVID-19. Looking at the study overall: Acute and convalescent COVID-19 specimens originated in the United States, Italy and Spain. PBMCs, B-cell-depleted T cells, or T cells were the source of the cDNA or gDNA that made up the material.

Authors' data handling: Counts of nucleated cells, estimated from reference gene primer amplification, were obtained. Method: immunoSEQ multiplex PCR; TCRdb's copy keeps in-frame clones and lacks some. V and J calls and clone size follow that table, whereas D and trimming were derived from the DNA. The sample gives fewer than 350,000 clones, about nine tenths of which show up once; roughly 4% is in the top ten. Germline lookup yields CDR1 SGHDT and CDR2 YYEEEE. Trimming took 1 base from V and 5 from J, leaving 9 bases between them. CDR3 length equals 14 residues. The TCR sequence derives from a woman aged 55-70 years with COVID-19, enrolled during active disease. The sample comprised peripheral blood. The rearrangement uses TRBV5-6 and TRBJ1-4, with D hard to call. CDR3 bases: TGTGCCAGCAGCTTGTACGGGAGCAATGAAAAACTGTTTTTT. The encoded protein is CASSLYGSNEKLFF.